The clone carrying this T cell receptor beta chain was seen a handful of times. Original analysis: Amplification from reference gene primers served as the basis for estimated nucleated cell counts. Profiled with immunoSEQ multiplex PCR; TCRdb holds only in-frame clones, not every one. The DNA was the basis for D and trimming; V, J and clone size are from that table. Of around 60,000 clones in the sample, 85% to 90% were seen once. These data belong to a study of blood T cell repertoires in COVID-19. Study summary: The United States, Italy and Spain provided the acute and convalescent COVID-19 samples. PBMCs, B-cell-depleted T cells, or T cells provided the cDNA or gDNA that made up the material.

The Seattle patients joined while their infection was active and were tracked longitudinally afterward. Trimming cost V 4 bases and J 6 bases; bases outside gene matches: 14. CDR1 and CDR2 from the germline V gene are MNHEY and SVGEGT. The CDR3 contains 17 residues. The sequencing sample was made of peripheral blood. V and J are TRBV6-2 or TRBV6-3 and TRBJ1-5; 8 positions agree with TRBD1. The clonotype comes from a woman aged 55-70 years with COVID-19, enrolled during active disease. The CDR3 DNA follows: TGTGCCAGCAGTTCAACCTCCTGGACAGGGTTGGTTCAGCCCCAGCATTTT. Protein product: CASSSTSWTGLVQPQHF.